A selection of T cell receptor beta chains follows, all from one sample in a study of cytomegalovirus exposure and HLA in healthy donors. The protocol was immunoSEQ multiplex PCR, while the TCRdb copy is restricted to in-frame clones and leaves out a portion. The top ten clones hold 3.5% to 4% of a sample with tens of thousands of clones, 70% to 90% of them seen once. Input material: PBMCs. The receptors derive from a young woman in good health and CMV-seropositive. Each CDR3 is given with its conserved first and last residue. D genes are given only for firm matches. Only part of the rows carry a size: once, few, many, or a class if the clone is expanded.

TRBV30,TRBD2,TRBJ2-7,.,TGTGCCTGTCGGAGGAGGAGACTAGCGGAGTCCTACGAGCAGTACTTC,CACRRRRLAESYEQYF
TRBV28,.,TRBJ2-1,.,TGTGCCAGCAGGTATAGATACAATGAGCAGTTCTTC,CASRYRYNEQFF
TRBV4-2,TRBD2,TRBJ2-1,.,TGTGCCAGCAGCCAAGATCAGGGCGGGGGGGCCAATGAGCAGTTCTTC,CASSQDQGGGANEQFF
TRBV25-1,.,TRBJ1-5,.,TGTGCCAGCAGGGGGGCAGGAGATTTTCAGCCCCAGCATTTT,CASRGAGDFQPQHF
TRBV5-8,.,TRBJ1-2,.,TGTGCCAGCAGCACGAGGATCGCGGATGGCTACACCTTC,CASSTRIADGYTF
TRBV5-4,.,TRBJ1-2,.,TGTGCCAGCATGTCAGGGGCGGACTATGGCTACACCTTC,CASMSGADYGYTF
TRBV30,.,TRBJ1-6,once,TGTGCCGGACCCCTCGGGGACTATAATTCACCCCTCCACTTT,CAGPLGDYNSPLHF
TRBV4-1,.,TRBJ2-7,.,TGCGCCAGCAGCCAAGCCCAGTTCAGCTCCTACGAGCAGTACTTC,CASSQAQFSSYEQYF
TRBV5-1,.,TRBJ2-6,.,TGCGCCAGCAGCCTGGAAACGGGGTCTGGGGCCAACGTCCTGACTTTC,CASSLETGSGANVLTF
TRBV9,TRBD2,TRBJ2-5,.,TGTGCCAGCAGCGCAAGCACCGGGACTAGAAATGGAGAGACCCAGTACTTC,CASSASTGTRNGETQYF
TRBV2,TRBD2,TRBJ2-5,.,TGTGCCAGCAAAGAAAACCCGGGACTAGCCGGAGAGACCCAGTACTTC,CASKENPGLAGETQYF
TRBV2,.,TRBJ2-1,.,TGTGCCAGCAGTGAGGGGGGAGTCTATGAGCAGTTCTTC,CASSEGGVYEQFF
TRBV10-1,TRBD1,TRBJ2-1,once,TGCGCCAGCAGCAACCCGGGACAGGGGGCATATGAGCAGTTCTTC,CASSNPGQGAYEQFF
TRBV2,.,TRBJ2-7,.,TGTGCCAGCAGGAACCGGGAGCCGACGGACGAGCAGTACTTC,CASRNREPTDEQYF
TRBV6-1,TRBD2,TRBJ2-2,.,TGTGCCAGCAGTGGACTAGCGGGGGGATTCGGGGAGCTGTTTTTT,CASSGLAGGFGELFF
TRBV7-9,.,TRBJ2-3,.,TGTGCCAGCAGCTCCGAGTCATACACAGATACGCAGTATTTT,CASSSESYTDTQYF
TRBV30,TRBD2,TRBJ2-3,.,TGTGCCTGGAGTGCCAGCGGGGGGGCCCGAGGAGATACGCAGTATTTT,CAWSASGGARGDTQYF
TRBV6-5,.,TRBJ1-1,.,TGTGCCAGCAGTTACTCATCCATCAGTGCTGAAGCTTTCTTT,CASSYSSISAEAFF
TRBV7-2,.,TRBJ2-1,.,TGTGCCAGCAGCCGCACTAACAAAGGCTACAATGAGCAGTTCTTC,CASSRTNKGYNEQFF
TRBV27,TRBD2,TRBJ2-7,.,TGTGCCAGCAGTAATAGCGGGACCTACGAGCAGTACTTC,CASSNSGTYEQYF
TRBV6-5,.,TRBJ1-1,.,TGTGCCAGCGCACTCCAGGGAGGGTTGAACACTGAAGCTTTCTTT,CASALQGGLNTEAFF
TRBV30,.,TRBJ2-5,.,TGTGCCTGGAGCCCCCTGGGGACATCCCAAGAGACCCAGTACTTC,CAWSPLGTSQETQYF
TRBV19,.,TRBJ1-4,few,TGTGCCAGTAGCACTCAAGGCAGGAGGAACGAAAAACTGTTTTTT,CASSTQGRRNEKLFF
TRBV12-1,.,TRBJ2-1,few,TGTGCCAGCAGCACAGACCGTGCGGGTCAGGCATCCTACAATGAGCAGTTCTTC,CASSTDRAGQASYNEQFF
TRBV2,TRBD2,TRBJ2-7,.,TGTGCCAGCAGTGAGCTGGCTAGCGGGCAAAGCGTGCAGTACTTC,CASSELASGQSVQYF
TRBV2,.,TRBJ1-4,.,TGTGCCAGCAGTGAAGAAAGGGGGGGGAGCAATGAAAAACTGTTTTTT,CASSEERGGSNEKLFF
TRBV18,.,TRBJ1-1,.,TGTGCCAGCTCACTCGACAGGATGAACACTGAAGCTTTCTTT,CASSLDRMNTEAFF
TRBV7-9,.,TRBJ1-4,.,TGTGCCAGCAGCCTCCAGGACAGCTCTAATGAAAAACTGTTTTTT,CASSLQDSSNEKLFF
TRBV6-5,.,TRBJ2-5,.,TGTGCCAGTCAGCGGGACAGGTACGCAGCGGCCCAGTACTTC,CASQRDRYAAAQYF
TRBV7-4,.,TRBJ2-7,once,TGTGCCAGCACCCTTACGCCGGACTATCCCACCTACGAGCAGTACTTC,CASTLTPDYPTYEQYF
TRBV11-1,.,TRBJ1-1,.,TGTGCCAGCAGCTCGGACTTAACAAGTAAAGCTTTCTTT,CASSSDLTSKAFF
TRBV11-2,TRBD2,TRBJ2-1,.,TGTGCCAGCAGCCCGCTAGCGGGGGGCTTCTACAATGAGCAGTTCTTC,CASSPLAGGFYNEQFF
TRBV19,.,TRBJ2-7,.,TGTGCCAGTAGTGTCGTGGGCACCTCCTCCTACGAGCAGTACTTC,CASSVVGTSSYEQYF
TRBV2,TRBD2,TRBJ2-5,few,TGTGCCAGTCGAGATGCGCGCGGGAGAGGGATAGAGGAGACCCAGTACTTC,CASRDARGRGIEETQYF
TRBV4-1,TRBD2,TRBJ2-7,.,TGCGCCAGCAGCCTTGTAGGGACTAGCGGGGAGTACGAGCAGTACTTC,CASSLVGTSGEYEQYF
TRBV28,.,TRBJ2-1,.,TGTGCCAGCAGTACACCCTCGGAGGGCTCCTACAATGAGCAGTTCTTC,CASSTPSEGSYNEQFF
TRBV5-1,TRBD1,TRBJ1-5,.,TGCGCCAGACAGACAGGGCCTAGCAATCAGCCCCAGCATTTT,CARQTGPSNQPQHF
TRBV9,.,TRBJ1-2,.,TGTGCCAGCAGCGTAGGGGGCGGCCAGGTGAATGGCTACACCTTC,CASSVGGGQVNGYTF
TRBV20-1,.,TRBJ2-1,.,TGCAGTGCTATTAACAATGAGCAGTTCTTC,CSAINNEQFF
TRBV30,.,TRBJ2-5,.,TGTGCCTGGAGTGGGCAGGGTAGAGGAAAGACCCAGTACTTC,CAWSGQGRGKTQYF
TRBV30,TRBD2,TRBJ2-3,few,TGTGCCTGGGGAACTAGCGTGAGATTGGATACGCAGTATTTT,CAWGTSVRLDTQYF
TRBV5-6,TRBD2,TRBJ2-4,.,TGTGCCAGCAGCCCGGGACTAGCGGGGTTACTAGCCAAAAACATTCAGTACTTC,CASSPGLAGLLAKNIQYF
TRBV7-3,TRBD2,TRBJ2-2,few,TGTGCCAGCAGCTTAACGATAGGACTAGCGGGGGACCGGAACACCGGGGAGCTGTTTTTT,CASSLTIGLAGDRNTGELFF
TRBV6-4,TRBD2,TRBJ2-1,.,TGTGCCAGCAGTGTCGCGGGGGAAAACAATGAGCAGTTCTTC,CASSVAGENNEQFF
TRBV6-6,.,TRBJ1-2,.,TGTGCCGCAGGGGCCTTGAACTATGGCTACACCTTC,CAAGALNYGYTF
TRBV7-9,.,TRBJ1-2,.,TGTGCCAGCAGCGCCCAGACCCTCCCAGGTACAGCTAACTATGGCTACACCTTC,CASSAQTLPGTANYGYTF
TRBV2,.,TRBJ1-5,.,TGTGCCAGCAGTGACAGGGGATTGAGCAATCAGCCCCAGCATTTT,CASSDRGLSNQPQHF
TRBV5-1,TRBD2,TRBJ2-1,.,TGCGCCAGCAGCTTCAGGACTAGCGGGGGGGCACGTGAGCAGTTCTTC,CASSFRTSGGAREQFF
TRBV25-1,.,TRBJ1-1,.,TGTGCCAGCAGTGAAGCCGGCGGCAACACTGAAGCTTTCTTT,CASSEAGGNTEAFF
TRBV5-6,TRBD2,TRBJ2-5,.,TGTGCCAGCAGCGTTCGACTAGCGGGATTGGAAGAGACCCAGTACTTC,CASSVRLAGLEETQYF
TRBV4-2,TRBD1,TRBJ1-4,.,TGTGCCAGCAGCCAGACGACAGGGTCGAATGAAAAACTGTTTTTT,CASSQTTGSNEKLFF
TRBV12-5,TRBD1,TRBJ1-1,.,TGTGCTAGTGGTAGTACCGGACAGGGCAACACTGAAGCTTTCTTT,CASGSTGQGNTEAFF
TRBV7-9,.,TRBJ1-2,.,TGTGCCAGCAGCTTAGGAGAGGGCGGCTATGGCTACACCTTC,CASSLGEGGYGYTF
TRBV19,.,TRBJ2-5,.,TGTGCCAGTAGTATGCCTTTGGGCGAGACCCAGTACTTC,CASSMPLGETQYF
TRBV19,TRBD1,TRBJ1-5,.,TGTGCCAGTGGCCAGGGGGTAGCTCGGGATCAGCCCCAGCATTTT,CASGQGVARDQPQHF